Presented here are 16 T cell receptor beta chains from one specimen sequenced in a study of HIV-infected patients and healthy controls. Reverse transcription used 450 to 550 ng RNA and constant-region primers for alpha and beta. Separate chain-specific third strand synthesis with multiplexing indices produced the alpha and beta libraries. TCRdb re-derived calls from the 5' RACE reads in MiXCR, one entry per CDR3 protein. The repertoire consists of 10,000 to 12,000 distinct CDR3 sequences, with roughly 8% occurring once and the leading ten covering less than 6%. The repertoire came from unfractionated whole blood and reflected all unsorted peripheral T cells. Material: blood. All receptors come from an adult in good health.

This clonotype is labeled medium-sized (0.01 to 0.1%). The chain joins TRBV30 to TRBJ1-5; the match to TRBD1 covers 8 bases. V lost 2 bases, J lost 4 bases, and 4 bases stayed unmatched. The CDR3 runs 14 residues. Germline CDR1 GTSNPN, CDR2 SVGIG (reference sequence). The CDR3 protein is CAWSKDRVNQPQHF. Written as DNA, the CDR3 is TGTGCCTGGAGTAAGGACAGGGTGAATCAGCCCCAGCATTTT.

This clonotype occurred many times. CDR3 residues: CASRPPGVYEQYF. The CDR3 DNA sequence: TGTGCCAGCAGGCCACCGGGGGTCTACGAGCAGTACTTC. The chain joins TRBV6-2 or TRBV6-3 to TRBJ2-7, with a possible D match to TRBD2 (6 bases). Germline-derived CDR1 and CDR2 are MNHEY and SVGEGT. V lost 6 bases and J lost 3, with 12 bases in between. This CDR3 is 13 amino acids long.

The sample holds many counts of this clonotype. The CDR3 DNA reads TGTGCCAGCAGCTTGGATGGGGGACTAGTCAATACGCAGTATTTT. Encoded protein: CASSLDGGLVNTQYF. This sequence joins TRBV5-6 and TRBJ2-3, with 8 bases identical to TRBD2. The CDR3 spans 15 residues. Germline V CDR1 and CDR2: SGHDT, YYEEEE. The V and J ends lost 0 bases and 7 bases, in that order; junction bases with no gene match: 7.

The V gene is TRBV4-1, the J gene TRBJ1-5, with no clear D. This CDR3 has 14 amino acids. Germline V lookup: CDR1 MGHRA, CDR2 YSYEKL. V lost 1 base, J lost 4 bases, and 8 bases lay in between. The CDR3 nucleotides are TGCGCCAGCAGCCAAGGGGAGCTTAATCAGCCCCAGCATTTT. Its translation: CASSQGELNQPQHF.

Turning to this clonotype: A much larger clone sits a single nucleotide away, making a read error possible. This rearrangement joins TRBV29-1 to TRBJ1-1; the D is unclear. CDR1 and CDR2 from the germline V gene are SQVTM and ANQGSEA. The CDR3 sequence is 12 residues long. In DNA form, the CDR3 reads TGCGGCGTTTCATGGGTGAACACTGAAGCTTTCTTT. Protein sequence: CGVSWVNTEAFF.

In its sample, this clonotype was seen many times. The V and J genes are TRBV6-1 and TRBJ2-3, with 9 bases fitting TRBD2. After removal of 6 bases from V and 7 bases from J, the junction contained 5 bases not matched to a gene. The CDR3 spans 13 residues. Germline values: CDR1 MNHNS, CDR2 SASEGT. In DNA form, the CDR3 reads TGTGCCAGCAGGGCGGGAGGGCTGAATACGCAGTATTTT. Translating it yields CASRAGGLNTQYF.

The rearrangement joins TRBV12-3 or TRBV12-4 to TRBJ2-7, with 8 positions matching TRBD1. V was clipped by 6 bases and J by 2 bases; unmatched bases: 6. The CDR3 length is 14 residues. Here the CDR3 reads CASRDRVTPYEQYF. DNA of the CDR3: TGTGCCAGCAGGGACAGGGTCACCCCCTACGAGCAGTACTTC.

This clonotype is medium-sized. The chain joins TRBV3-1 to TRBJ2-7; D possibly corresponds to TRBD1 (6 bases). Germline assignment: CDR1 LGHDT and CDR2 YNNKEL (reference sequence). V lost 4 bases and J 7 bases, leaving 14 bases between the germline ends. CDR3 length: 13 amino acids. The chain's CDR3 is CASSPTLGGEQYF. The CDR3 DNA follows: TGTGCCAGCAGCCCGACGTTAGGGGGAGAGCAGTACTTC.

As regards this clonotype: A read error may be the cause here, since a much bigger clone is one base away. V gene TRBV10-1 combines with J gene TRBJ2-2; D is possibly TRBD2 (5 bases). The V and J ends lost 8 bases and 6 bases respectively, with 13 bases between them. The CDR3 length is 13 residues. In germline, CDR1 is WNHNN, CDR2 SYGVQD (reference sequence). CDR3 in DNA: TGCGCCAGCGCCAAAAGTAGCGCCGGGGAGCTGTTTTTT. This sequence encodes CASAKSSAGELFF.

This clonotype has a count of ten or more. V gene TRBV18 combines with J gene TRBJ1-1, with D tentatively TRBD1 (6 bases). Per the germline V gene, CDR1 is KGHSH and CDR2 is LQKENI. V was clipped by 4 bases and J by 0 bases, with 12 bases between them. This CDR3 is 15 amino acids long. For the CDR3, the DNA is TGTGCCAGCTCACTGGGGGGGCTGGTGAACACTGAAGCTTTCTTT. Its protein is CASSLGGLVNTEAFF.

This clonotype has a count of ten or more. V and J are TRBV7-2 and TRBJ2-5; D call uncertain. Trimming removed 3 bases at V and 5 bases at J, with 7 bases between. The CDR3 sequence is 12 residues long. Germline CDR1 SGHTA, CDR2 FQGNSA. The CDR3 is CASSFLVETQYF. For the CDR3, the DNA is TGTGCCAGCAGCTTTTTGGTGGAGACCCAGTACTTC. The variable domain in full, completed from reference TRBV7-2 and TRBJ2-5, reads GAGVSQSPSNKVTEKGKDVELRCDPISGHTALYWYRQSLGQGLEFLIYFQGNSAPDKSGLPSDRFSAERTGGSVSTLTIQRTQQEDSAVYLCASSFLVETQYFGPGTRLLVL.

In its sample, this clonotype is medium-sized (0.01 to 0.1%). The genes are TRBV18 and TRBJ1-2; tentative D call: TRBD1 (5 bases). Germline V gene lookup returns CDR1 KGHSH and CDR2 LQKENI. The V end lost 11 bases, the J end lost 6 bases, and 16 bases lay between the germline ends. This CDR3 has 12 residues. The CDR3 coding sequence is TGTGCCGTCGGGGGGAAGTCTAATGGCTACACCTTC. Translating gives CAVGGKSNGYTF. Combining the CDR3 with reference TRBV18 and TRBJ1-2 gives the whole variable domain NAGVMQNPRHLVRRRGQEARLRCSPMKGHSHVYWYRQLPEEGLKFMVYLQKENIIDESGMPKERFSAEFPKEGPSILRIQQVVRGDSAAYFCAVGGKSNGYTFGSGTRLTVV.

Sample share makes this clonotype medium-sized. The chain recombines TRBV12-3 or TRBV12-4 with TRBJ1-2; 8 bases fit TRBD1. V lost 5 bases and J lost 4; bases outside the gene matches: 3. The CDR3 length is 13 residues. This CDR3 reads CASSQDRAYGYTF. The CDR3 coding sequence is TGTGCCAGCAGTCAGGACAGGGCCTATGGCTACACCTTC.

This clonotype qualifies as medium-sized. The V and J genes are TRBV7-2 and TRBJ2-5; the D is unclear. CDR3 length: 13 residues. The germline CDR1 and CDR2 sequences are SGHTA and FQGNSA. The V and J ends lost 1 base and 4 bases respectively, with 7 bases between them. In nucleotides, the CDR3 is TGTGCCAGCAGCTTAGGACCGTCAGAGACCCAGTACTTC. It encodes CASSLGPSETQYF. The variable domain in full, with the rest retrieved from reference TRBV7-2 and TRBJ2-5, is GAGVSQSPSNKVTEKGKDVELRCDPISGHTALYWYRQSLGQGLEFLIYFQGNSAPDKSGLPSDRFSAERTGGSVSTLTIQRTQQEDSAVYLCASSLGPSETQYFGPGTRLLVL.

By proportion, this clonotype is medium-sized (0.01 to 0.1%). DNA for the CDR3: TGCGCCAGCAGCCAAGATGGGATGGACCAAGAGACCCAGTACTTC. Amino acids: CASSQDGMDQETQYF. This chain uses TRBV4-3 with TRBJ2-5; no clear D gene. This CDR3 contains 15 residues. V was trimmed by 0 bases and J by 0 bases, leaving 8 bases between them. The germline V gene has CDR1 LGHNA and CDR2 YSLEER.

This clonotype is medium-sized within its sample. This chain joins TRBV20-1 and TRBJ2-6; perhaps TRBD2 as D (5 bases). The V gene's germline CDR1 is DFQATT and CDR2 SNEGSKA (reference sequence). The V and J ends lost 6 bases and 0 bases respectively, with 15 bases between them. This CDR3 contains 16 residues. The CDR3 DNA sequence: TGCAGTGCCACTAGGGAGAAATACTCTGGGGCCAACGTCCTGACTTTC. Its translation is CSATREKYSGANVLTF.